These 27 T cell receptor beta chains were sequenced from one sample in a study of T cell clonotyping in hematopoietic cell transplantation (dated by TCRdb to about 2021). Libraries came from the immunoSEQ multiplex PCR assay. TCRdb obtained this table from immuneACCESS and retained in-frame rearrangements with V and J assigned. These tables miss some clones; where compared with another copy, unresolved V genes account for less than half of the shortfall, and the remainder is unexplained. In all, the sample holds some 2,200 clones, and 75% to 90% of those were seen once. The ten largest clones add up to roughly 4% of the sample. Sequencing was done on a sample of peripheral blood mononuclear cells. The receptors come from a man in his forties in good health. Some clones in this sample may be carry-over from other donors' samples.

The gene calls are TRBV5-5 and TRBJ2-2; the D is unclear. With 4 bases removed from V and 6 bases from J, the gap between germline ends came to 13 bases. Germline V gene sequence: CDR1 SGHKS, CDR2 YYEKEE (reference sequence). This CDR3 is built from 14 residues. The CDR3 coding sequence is TGTGCCAGCAGCGCTACACCCAGCGCCGGGGAGCTGTTTTTT. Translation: CASSATPSAGELFF.

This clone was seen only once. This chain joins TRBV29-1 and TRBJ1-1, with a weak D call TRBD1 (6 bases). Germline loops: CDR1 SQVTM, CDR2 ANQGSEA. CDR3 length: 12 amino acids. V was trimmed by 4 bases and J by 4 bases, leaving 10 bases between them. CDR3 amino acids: CSVAGGATEAFF. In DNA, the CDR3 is TGCAGCGTTGCCGGGGGGGCCACTGAAGCTTTCTTT.

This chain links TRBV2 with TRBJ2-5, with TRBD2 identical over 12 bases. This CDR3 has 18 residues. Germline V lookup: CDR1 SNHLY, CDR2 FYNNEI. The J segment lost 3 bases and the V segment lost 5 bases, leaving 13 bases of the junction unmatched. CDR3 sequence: CASSLRTSGVSKKETQYF. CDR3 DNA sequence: TGTGCCAGCAGTTTACGGACTAGCGGGGTATCAAAGAAAGAGACCCAGTACTTC.

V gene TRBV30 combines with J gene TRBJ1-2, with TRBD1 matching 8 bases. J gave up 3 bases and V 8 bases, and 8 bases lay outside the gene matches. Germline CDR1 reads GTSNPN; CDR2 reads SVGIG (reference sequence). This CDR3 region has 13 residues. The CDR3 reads CARRTGSDYGYTF. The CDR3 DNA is TGTGCCCGCAGGACAGGGAGTGACTATGGCTACACCTTC.

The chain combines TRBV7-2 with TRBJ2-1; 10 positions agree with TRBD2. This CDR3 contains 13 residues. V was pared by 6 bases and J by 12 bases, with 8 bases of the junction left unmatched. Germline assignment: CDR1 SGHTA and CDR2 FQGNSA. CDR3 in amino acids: CASSSAGGFWQFF. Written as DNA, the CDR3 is TGTGCCAGCAGTTCAGCGGGGGGGTTTTGGCAGTTCTTC.

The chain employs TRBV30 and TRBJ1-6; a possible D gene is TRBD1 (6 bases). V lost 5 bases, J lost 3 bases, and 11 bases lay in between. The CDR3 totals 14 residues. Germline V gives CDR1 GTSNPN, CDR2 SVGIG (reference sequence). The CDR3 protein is CAWWGGVYNSPLHF. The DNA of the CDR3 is TGTGCCTGGTGGGGGGGCGTCTATAATTCACCCCTCCACTTT. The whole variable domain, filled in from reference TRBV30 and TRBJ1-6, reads SQTIHQWPATLVQPVGSPLSLECTVEGTSNPNLYWYRQAAGRGLQLLFYSVGIGQISSEVPQNLSASRPQDRQFILSSKKLLLSDSGFYLCAWWGGVYNSPLHFGNGTRLTVT.

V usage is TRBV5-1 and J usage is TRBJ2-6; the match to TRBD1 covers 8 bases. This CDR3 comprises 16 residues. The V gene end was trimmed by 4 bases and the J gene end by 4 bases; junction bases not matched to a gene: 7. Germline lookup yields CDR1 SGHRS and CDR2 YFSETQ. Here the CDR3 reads CASSLTGAGGANVLTF. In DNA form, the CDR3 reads TGCGCCAGCAGCCTGACAGGGGCGGGCGGGGCCAACGTCCTGACTTTC.

CDR3 nucleotide sequence: TGTGCCAGTAGTAGGGGCCTCTCCTACAATGAGCAGTTCTTC. Protein product: CASSRGLSYNEQFF. This sequence joins TRBV19 and TRBJ2-1; TRBD1 is a possible D gene (5 bases). The CDR3 totals 14 residues. CDR1 is LNHDA and CDR2 is SQIVND in the germline V gene (reference sequence). Trimming cost V 4 bases and J 0 bases, with 7 bases left between them.

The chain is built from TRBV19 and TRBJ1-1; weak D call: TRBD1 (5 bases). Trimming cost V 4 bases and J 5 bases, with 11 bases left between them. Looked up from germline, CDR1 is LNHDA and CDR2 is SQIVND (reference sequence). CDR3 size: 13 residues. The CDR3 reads CASSKTGGTEAFF. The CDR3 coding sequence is TGTGCCAGTAGTAAGACGGGGGGAACTGAAGCTTTCTTT.

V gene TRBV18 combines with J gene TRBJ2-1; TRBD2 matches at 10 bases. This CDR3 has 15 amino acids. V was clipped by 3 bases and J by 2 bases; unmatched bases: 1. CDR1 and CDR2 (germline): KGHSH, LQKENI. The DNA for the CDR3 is TGTGCCAGCTCACCCCTAGCGGGGGCCTACAATGAGCAGTTCTTC. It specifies CASSPLAGAYNEQFF.

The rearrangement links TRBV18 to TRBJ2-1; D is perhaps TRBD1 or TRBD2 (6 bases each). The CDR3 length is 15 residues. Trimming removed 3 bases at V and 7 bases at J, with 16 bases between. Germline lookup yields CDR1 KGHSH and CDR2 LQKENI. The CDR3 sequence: CASSPSGGGGNEQFF. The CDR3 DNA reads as TGTGCCAGCTCACCTTCCGGAGGAGGGGGGAATGAGCAGTTCTTC.

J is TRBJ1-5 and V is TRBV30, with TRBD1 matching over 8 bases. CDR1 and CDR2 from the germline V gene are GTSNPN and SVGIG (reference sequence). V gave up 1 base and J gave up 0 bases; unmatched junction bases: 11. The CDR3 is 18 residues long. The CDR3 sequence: CAWSGNFGTGYSNQPQHF. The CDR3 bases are TGTGCCTGGAGTGGGAACTTTGGGACAGGTTATAGCAATCAGCCCCAGCATTTT.

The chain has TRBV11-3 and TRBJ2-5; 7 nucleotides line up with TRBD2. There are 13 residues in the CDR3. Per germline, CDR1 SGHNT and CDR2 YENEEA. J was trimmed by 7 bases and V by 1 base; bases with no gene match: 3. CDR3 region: CASSLGGGRTQYF. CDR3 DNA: TGTGCCAGCAGCTTAGGGGGGGGAAGGACCCAGTACTTC.

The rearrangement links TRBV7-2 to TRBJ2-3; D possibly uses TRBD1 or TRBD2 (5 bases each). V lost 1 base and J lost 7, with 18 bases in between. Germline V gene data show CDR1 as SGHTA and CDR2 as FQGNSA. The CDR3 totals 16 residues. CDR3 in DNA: TGTGCCAGCAGCTTAGGAGTGGGGGATGGGGTGAATACGCAGTATTTT. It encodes CASSLGVGDGVNTQYF.

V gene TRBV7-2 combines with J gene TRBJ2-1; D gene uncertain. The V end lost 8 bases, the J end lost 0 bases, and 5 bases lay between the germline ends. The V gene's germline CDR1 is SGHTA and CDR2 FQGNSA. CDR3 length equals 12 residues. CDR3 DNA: TGTGCCAGCGGCGACTCCTACAATGAGCAGTTCTTC. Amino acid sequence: CASGDSYNEQFF.

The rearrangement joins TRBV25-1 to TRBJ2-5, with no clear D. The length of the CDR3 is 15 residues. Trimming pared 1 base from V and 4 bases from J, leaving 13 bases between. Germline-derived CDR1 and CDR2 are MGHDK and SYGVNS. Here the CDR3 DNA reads TGTGCCAGCAGTGAATCCAAAAGGAAAAGAGAGACCCAGTACTTC. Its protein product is CASSESKRKRETQYF.

The CDR3 loop is CASSLAAAQGAEAFF. As DNA, the CDR3 is TGTGCCAGCAGCTTGGCCGCGGCCCAAGGTGCTGAAGCTTTCTTT. This sequence joins TRBV5-5 and TRBJ1-1; D gene uncertain. The V and J ends lost 0 bases and 6 bases respectively, with 15 bases between them. Germline CDR1 is SGHKS and CDR2 is YYEKEE (reference sequence). This CDR3 is 15 amino acids long. Complete variable domain (other parts from reference TRBV5-5 and TRBJ1-1): DAGVTQSPTHLIKTRGQQVTLRCSPISGHKSVSWYQQVLGQGPQFIFQYYEKEERGRGNFPDRFSARQFPNYSSELNVNALLLGDSALYLCASSLAAAQGAEAFFGQGTRLTVV.

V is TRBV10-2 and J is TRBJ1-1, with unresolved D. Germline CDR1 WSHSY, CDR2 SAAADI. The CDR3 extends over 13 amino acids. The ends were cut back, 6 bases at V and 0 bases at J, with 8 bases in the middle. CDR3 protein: CASRAGLNTEAFF. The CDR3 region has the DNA TGCGCCAGCAGGGCCGGGCTGAACACTGAAGCTTTCTTT.

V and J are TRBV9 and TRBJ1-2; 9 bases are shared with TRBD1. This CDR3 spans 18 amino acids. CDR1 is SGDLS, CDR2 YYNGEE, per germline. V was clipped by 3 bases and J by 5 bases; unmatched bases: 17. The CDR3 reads CASSGPGTGSIGGYGYTF. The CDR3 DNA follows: TGTGCCAGCAGCGGCCCCGGGACAGGGTCTATAGGGGGGTATGGCTACACCTTC.

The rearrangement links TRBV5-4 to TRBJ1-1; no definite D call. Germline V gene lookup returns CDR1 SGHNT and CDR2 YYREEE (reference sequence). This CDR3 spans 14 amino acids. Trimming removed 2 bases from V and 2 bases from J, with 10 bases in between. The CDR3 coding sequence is TGTGCCAGCAGCTTACAAGCGGGTAACACTGAAGCTTTCTTT. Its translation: CASSLQAGNTEAFF.

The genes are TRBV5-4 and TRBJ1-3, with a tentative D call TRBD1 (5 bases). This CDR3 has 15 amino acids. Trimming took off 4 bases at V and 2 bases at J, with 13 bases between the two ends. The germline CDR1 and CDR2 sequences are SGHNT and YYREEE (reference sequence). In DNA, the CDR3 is TGTGCCAGCAGCCTAGGGGCAGGGCCTGGAAACACCATATATTTT. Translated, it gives CASSLGAGPGNTIYF.

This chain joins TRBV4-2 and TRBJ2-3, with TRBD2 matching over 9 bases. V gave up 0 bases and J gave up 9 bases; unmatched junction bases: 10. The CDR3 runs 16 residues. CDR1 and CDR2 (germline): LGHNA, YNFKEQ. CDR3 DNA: TGTGCCAGCAGCCAAGATCTGGGCGGGGGGGCCGAAACGCAGTATTTT. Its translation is CASSQDLGGGAETQYF.

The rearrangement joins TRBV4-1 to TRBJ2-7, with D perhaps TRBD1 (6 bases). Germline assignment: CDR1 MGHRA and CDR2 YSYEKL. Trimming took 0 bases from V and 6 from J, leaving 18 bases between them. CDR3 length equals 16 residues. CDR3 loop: CASSQDSWGRLGEQYF. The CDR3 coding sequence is TGCGCCAGCAGCCAAGATTCCTGGGGGCGCCTGGGCGAGCAGTACTTC.

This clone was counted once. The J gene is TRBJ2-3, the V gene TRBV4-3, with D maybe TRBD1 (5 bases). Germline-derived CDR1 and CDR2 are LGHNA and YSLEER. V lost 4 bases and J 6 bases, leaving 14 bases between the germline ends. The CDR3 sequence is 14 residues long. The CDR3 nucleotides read TGCGCCAGCAGCCCCACAGGCCCCTCGGATACGCAGTATTTT. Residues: CASSPTGPSDTQYF.

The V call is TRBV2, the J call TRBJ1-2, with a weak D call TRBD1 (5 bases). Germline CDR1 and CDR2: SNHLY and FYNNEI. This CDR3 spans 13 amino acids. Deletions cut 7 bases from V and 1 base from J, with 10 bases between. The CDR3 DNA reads TGTGCCAGCACCCGACAGATTAACTATGGCTACACCTTC. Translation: CASTRQINYGYTF.

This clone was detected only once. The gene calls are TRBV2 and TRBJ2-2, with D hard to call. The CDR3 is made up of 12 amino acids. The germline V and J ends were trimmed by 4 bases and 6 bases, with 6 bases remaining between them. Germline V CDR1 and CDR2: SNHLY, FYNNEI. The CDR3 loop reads CASSGRAGELFF. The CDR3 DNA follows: TGTGCCAGCAGTGGCCGGGCCGGGGAGCTGTTTTTT.

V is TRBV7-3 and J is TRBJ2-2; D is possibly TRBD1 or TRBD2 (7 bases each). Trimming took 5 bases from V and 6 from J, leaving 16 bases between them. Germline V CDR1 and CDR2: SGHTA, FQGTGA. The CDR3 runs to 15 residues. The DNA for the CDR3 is TGTGCCAGCAGCGTGCAGGGGGGGTTCTCCGGGGAGCTGTTTTTT. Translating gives CASSVQGGFSGELFF.